This entry lists 30 T cell receptor beta chains sequenced from one sample in a study of cytomegalovirus exposure and HLA in healthy donors. The PCR made use of 60 Vbeta and 13 Jbeta primers. Data came from immunoSEQ multiplex PCR; TCRdb stores just in-frame clones and leaves some out. The ten most abundant clones cover less than 5% of a sample with roughly 72,000 clones. The sample taken for sequencing was PBMCs. These receptors all come from a man younger than 30 in good health and CMV-seropositive.

The rearrangement joins TRBV5-4 to TRBJ1-2; 11 bases map to TRBD1. Trimming cost V 2 bases and J 5 bases; bases outside gene matches: 5. The CDR3 is 15 amino acids. The germline gives CDR1 SGHNT, CDR2 YYREEE (reference sequence). The chain's CDR3 is CASSFRDRGNYGYTF. The DNA for the CDR3 is TGTGCCAGCAGCTTCCGGGACAGGGGGAATTATGGCTACACCTTC.

The chain joins TRBV5-4 to TRBJ2-1; 8 bases agree with TRBD2. CDR1 SGHNT and CDR2 YYREEE come from the germline V gene (reference sequence). J gave up 6 bases and V 4 bases, and 3 bases lay outside the gene matches. This CDR3 has 13 amino acids. The CDR3 DNA reads TGTGCCAGCAGCACCGGACTAGCCAATGAGCAGTTCTTC. Its protein is CASSTGLANEQFF. Filled out from reference TRBV5-4 and TRBJ2-1, the complete variable domain reads ETGVTQSPTHLIKTRGQQVTLRCSSQSGHNTVSWYQQALGQGPQFIFQYYREEENGRGNFPPRFSGLQFPNYSSELNVNALELDDSALYLCASSTGLANEQFFGPGTRLTVL.

The chain couples TRBV7-6 to TRBJ1-1, with D perhaps matching TRBD1 (6 bases). V gave up 4 bases and J gave up 11 bases, with 14 bases separating them. The CDR3 sequence is 12 residues long. The germline gives CDR1 SGHVS, CDR2 FNYEAQ. The CDR3 region has the DNA TGTGCCAGCAGCTCGGTGGGGGCCTGGGCTTTCTTT. Protein product: CASSSVGAWAFF. Full variable domain (rest looked up from reference TRBV7-6 and TRBJ1-1): GAGVSQSPRYKVTKRGQDVALRCDPISGHVSLYWYRQALGQGPEFLTYFNYEAQQDKSGLPNDRFSAERPEGSISTLTIQRTEQRDSAMYRCASSSVGAWAFFGQGTRLTVV.

The chain recombines TRBV30 with TRBJ2-7; the match to TRBD1 covers 9 bases. V was clipped by 5 bases and J by 9 bases; unmatched bases: 8. CDR1 is GTSNPN, CDR2 SVGIG, per germline (reference sequence). The CDR3 is 12 residues long. CDR3 nucleotides: TGTGCCTGGTCCCGAGGGACAGGGCCGCAGTACTTC. Translation gives CAWSRGTGPQYF.

The chain joins TRBV30 to TRBJ2-5, with 10 bases identical to TRBD2. V trimming: 5 bases; J trimming: 2 bases; junction bases outside the gene matches: 8. The CDR3 consists of 15 residues. The V gene's germline CDR1 is GTSNPN and CDR2 SVGIG (reference sequence). CDR3 in DNA: TGTGCCTGGGGACAGCGGGGGGGAATACAAGAGACCCAGTACTTC. Protein sequence: CAWGQRGGIQETQYF.

The chain employs TRBV7-9 and TRBJ2-2; D is uncertain. Looked up from germline, CDR1 is SEHNR and CDR2 is FQNEAQ (reference sequence). The CDR3 is 16 residues long. The V end lost 4 bases, the J end lost 3 bases, and 15 bases lay between the germline ends. In DNA, the CDR3 is TGTGCCAGCAGCTCTGCGGCGAGGCCTGACACCGGGGAGCTGTTTTTT. This codes for CASSSAARPDTGELFF.

The chain joins TRBV4-2 to TRBJ2-2, with 10 bases lining up with TRBD2. The CDR3 loop spans 20 amino acids. Trimming removed 0 bases from V and 5 bases from J; junction bases left unmatched: 15. In germline, CDR1 is LGHNA, CDR2 YNFKEQ. The CDR3 loop reads CASSQDSGASGRVYTGELFF. DNA of the CDR3: TGTGCCAGCAGCCAAGATTCAGGGGCTAGCGGGAGAGTATATACCGGGGAGCTGTTTTTT.

The V gene is TRBV5-1, the J gene TRBJ2-7; D is ambiguous. V was trimmed by 5 bases and J by 4 bases, leaving 10 bases between them. The CDR3 runs 12 residues. CDR1 is SGHRS, CDR2 YFSETQ, per germline. As DNA, the CDR3 is TGCGCCAGCAGTGACAACTCTTACGAGCAGTACTTC. Its translation is CASSDNSYEQYF.

The chain recombines TRBV23-1 with TRBJ1-4; D perhaps matches TRBD1 (5 bases). TRBV23-1 has ORF status, its function being uncertain. The V end lost 0 bases, the J end lost 3 bases, and 11 bases lay between the germline ends. The CDR3 covers 16 residues. CDR3 sequence: CASSQSSRVANEKLFF. In DNA form, the CDR3 reads TGCGCCAGCAGTCAATCGAGCAGGGTGGCTAATGAAAAACTGTTTTTT.

The V gene is TRBV28, the J gene TRBJ1-1, with TRBD1 as a possible D gene (5 bases). CDR1 MDHEN and CDR2 SYDVKM come from the germline V gene. Trimming left V 5 bases short and J 3 bases short, with 10 bases between. This CDR3 has 13 amino acids. CDR3 bases: TGTGCCAGCAGTCTTCAGGGTTACACTGAAGCTTTCTTT. It translates to CASSLQGYTEAFF.

This chain links TRBV6-6 with TRBJ2-7, with TRBD2 matching 8 bases. V was clipped by 5 bases and J by 6 bases; unmatched bases: 6. Germline V gives CDR1 MNHNY, CDR2 SVGAGI (reference sequence). The CDR3 has 13 amino acids. CDR3: CASSRREAGEQYF. For the CDR3, the DNA is TGTGCCAGCAGTAGGCGGGAGGCCGGCGAGCAGTACTTC.

V usage is TRBV6-5 and J usage is TRBJ2-2; TRBD1 aligns across 7 bases. V was pared by 6 bases and J by 5 bases, with 9 bases of the junction left unmatched. This CDR3 comprises 15 residues. Germline values: CDR1 MNHEY, CDR2 SVGAGI. The DNA of the CDR3 is TGTGCCAGCAGCACGAGACAGGGTCGAACCGGGGAGCTGTTTTTT. It yields the protein CASSTRQGRTGELFF.

The J gene is TRBJ1-2, the V gene TRBV6-1, with D uncertain. V lost 1 base and J lost 1, with 4 bases in between. The CDR3 is 13 residues long. Germline-derived CDR1 and CDR2 are MNHNS and SASEGT. CDR3 nucleotide sequence: TGTGCCAGCAGTGAAGGCGGTAACTATGGCTACACCTTC. Translating gives CASSEGGNYGYTF.

The rearrangement uses TRBV4-1 and TRBJ1-2; 9 bases align to TRBD1. Germline V gene data show CDR1 as MGHRA and CDR2 as YSYEKL. This CDR3 is 16 amino acids long. V lost 3 bases and J lost 4; bases outside the gene matches: 9. For the CDR3, the DNA is TGCGCCAGCAGCCAGCGGTACACGACAGGGGGCTATGGCTACACCTTC. This gives the protein CASSQRYTTGGYGYTF.

The V and J genes are TRBV15 and TRBJ1-5; D unresolved. Germline CDR1 reads LNHNV; CDR2 reads YYDKDF (reference sequence). Trimming stripped 1 base from V and 7 bases from J, with 11 bases between. This CDR3 has 14 residues. DNA of the CDR3: TGTGCCACCAGCAGAGGGGCGGGTGCACAGCCCCAGCATTTT. This codes for CATSRGAGAQPQHF.

The chain carries TRBV18 and TRBJ2-2; a weak D match, TRBD2 (7 bases). Germline V gives CDR1 KGHSH, CDR2 LQKENI. The ends were cut back, 6 bases at V and 5 bases at J, with 16 bases in the middle. The CDR3 has 15 amino acids. The CDR3: CASSLNREGTGELFF. DNA of the CDR3: TGTGCCAGCTCCCTCAACAGGGAGGGGACCGGGGAGCTGTTTTTT.

The rearrangement joins TRBV6-6 to TRBJ1-1; D is undetermined. Germline CDR1 reads MNHNY; CDR2 reads SVGAGI (reference sequence). The V end lost 3 bases, the J end lost 7 bases, and 6 bases lay between the germline ends. The CDR3 sequence is 11 residues long. CDR3: CASSYASEAFF. The DNA of the CDR3 is TGTGCCAGCAGTTATGCCAGTGAAGCTTTCTTT.

The chain uses TRBV19 and TRBJ2-2; D is ambiguous. This CDR3 has 12 residues. Germline-derived CDR1 and CDR2 are LNHDA and SQIVND (reference sequence). The germline V and J ends were trimmed by 2 bases and 6 bases, with 4 bases remaining between them. Here the CDR3 DNA reads TGTGCCAGTAGTATAAGCTCCGGGGAGCTGTTTTTT. Protein: CASSISSGELFF.

This chain joins TRBV27 and TRBJ1-2, with TRBD1 matching 7 bases. V dropped 5 bases and J dropped 4; count of bases not matched to a gene: 7. From germline, CDR1 is MNHEY and CDR2 SMNVEV (reference sequence). The length of the CDR3 is 14 residues. Here the CDR3 DNA reads TGTGCCAGCAGTCCGGGGACAGCTAGCTATGGCTACACCTTC. This encodes CASSPGTASYGYTF.

The chain recombines TRBV18 with TRBJ2-7, with a tentative D call TRBD1 (6 bases). CDR1 KGHSH and CDR2 LQKENI come from the germline V gene. The V end lost 3 bases, the J end lost 3 bases, and 9 bases lay between the germline ends. This CDR3 is 13 amino acids long. CDR3 amino acids: CASSPSGDYEQYF. The CDR3 bases are TGTGCCAGCTCACCCTCAGGGGACTACGAGCAGTACTTC.

The chain combines TRBV9 with TRBJ2-1; maybe TRBD1 (6 bases). The germline CDR1 and CDR2 sequences are SGDLS and YYNGEE. The V end lost 0 bases, the J end lost 2 bases, and 9 bases lay between the germline ends. CDR3 length: 15 amino acids. CDR3 in amino acids: CASSVAGDAYNEQFF. The CDR3 DNA reads TGTGCCAGCAGCGTAGCAGGGGATGCCTACAATGAGCAGTTCTTC.

A word on this clone: A read error may produce the germline difference seen at one junction end. The chain combines TRBV7-9 with TRBJ1-2, with 7 bases fitting TRBD1. This CDR3 region has 11 residues. Germline CDR1 is SEHNR and CDR2 is FQNEAQ (reference sequence). The CDR3 DNA sequence: TGTGCCAGCAGCTTACGAGGGACAGCCAGCTTC. Its translation is CASSLRGTASF.

J is TRBJ2-7 and V is TRBV5-1; 7 positions agree with TRBD2. V shed 2 bases and J 7 bases; nucleotides not matched to a gene: 3. Germline V gene lookup returns CDR1 SGHRS and CDR2 YFSETQ. This CDR3 comprises 12 residues. The CDR3 bases are TGCGCCAGCAGCTTAGCGGGGAGGGAGCAGTACTTC. This codes for CASSLAGREQYF.

This chain links TRBV6-5 with TRBJ1-1; D is unclear. V lost 2 bases and J lost 0, with 7 bases in between. This CDR3 comprises 14 residues. Germline CDR1 reads MNHEY; CDR2 reads SVGAGI. The CDR3 DNA reads TGTGCCAGCAGTTACGGCCAGATGAACACTGAAGCTTTCTTT. Translating it yields CASSYGQMNTEAFF.

J is TRBJ1-1 and V is TRBV2; D uncertain. Germline V gene sequence: CDR1 SNHLY, CDR2 FYNNEI. V was clipped by 3 bases and J by 10 bases, with 3 bases between them. This CDR3 is 9 amino acids long. CDR3 nucleotide sequence: TGTGCCAGCAGTGACGGAGCTTTCTTT. Translated: CASSDGAFF.

The CDR3 protein is CSATVSFQQYF. CDR3 DNA sequence: TGCAGTGCTACCGTGTCTTTCCAGCAGTACTTC. V and J are TRBV20-1 and TRBJ2-7; no firm D call. Germline CDR1 is DFQATT and CDR2 is SNEGSKA (reference sequence). The CDR3 runs to 11 residues. The germline V and J ends were trimmed by 4 bases and 8 bases, with 12 bases remaining between them.

This rearrangement joins TRBV13 to TRBJ2-7, with D possibly being TRBD1 (5 bases). Per germline, CDR1 PRHDT and CDR2 FYEKMQ (reference sequence). This CDR3 region has 13 residues. Between the trimmed V and J ends, which lost 5 bases and 7 bases, there was a span of 15 bases. This CDR3 reads CASSLRGGREQYF. The CDR3 DNA sequence: TGTGCCAGCAGCCTAAGGGGCGGAAGGGAGCAGTACTTC.

The chain carries TRBV6-5 and TRBJ1-2; 11 nucleotides match TRBD1. Germline V lookup: CDR1 MNHEY, CDR2 SVGAGI. With 2 bases clipped from V and 8 bases from J, the junction kept 4 bases outside the gene matches. The CDR3 runs 14 residues. In nucleotides, the CDR3 is TGTGCCAGCAGTTACGGGGGACAGGGGGGAGGCTACACCTTC. Its protein is CASSYGGQGGGYTF.

The chain combines TRBV5-1 with TRBJ1-4; TRBD1 matches at 7 bases. The ends lost 4 bases at V and 7 bases at J; junction bases unmatched: 4. CDR1 SGHRS and CDR2 YFSETQ come from the germline V gene. This CDR3 region has 13 residues. The CDR3 nucleotides read TGCGCCAGCAGCCCCGACAGGGCTGAAAAACTGTTTTTT. It specifies CASSPDRAEKLFF. The whole variable domain, remainder taken from reference TRBV5-1 and TRBJ1-4, is KAGVTQTPRYLIKTRGQQVTLSCSPISGHRSVSWYQQTPGQGLQFLFEYFSETQRNKGNFPGRFSGRQFSNSRSEMNVSTLELGDSALYLCASSPDRAEKLFFGSGTQLSVL.

The V call is TRBV6-1, the J call TRBJ1-2, with TRBD1 matching 7 bases. Looked up from germline, CDR1 is MNHNS and CDR2 is SASEGT. This CDR3 has 13 amino acids. Unmatched junction bases numbered 5, after V lost 6 bases and J lost 4 bases. CDR3: CASSRGSGYGYTF. The CDR3 DNA reads as TGTGCCAGCAGCAGGGGGTCGGGCTATGGCTACACCTTC.